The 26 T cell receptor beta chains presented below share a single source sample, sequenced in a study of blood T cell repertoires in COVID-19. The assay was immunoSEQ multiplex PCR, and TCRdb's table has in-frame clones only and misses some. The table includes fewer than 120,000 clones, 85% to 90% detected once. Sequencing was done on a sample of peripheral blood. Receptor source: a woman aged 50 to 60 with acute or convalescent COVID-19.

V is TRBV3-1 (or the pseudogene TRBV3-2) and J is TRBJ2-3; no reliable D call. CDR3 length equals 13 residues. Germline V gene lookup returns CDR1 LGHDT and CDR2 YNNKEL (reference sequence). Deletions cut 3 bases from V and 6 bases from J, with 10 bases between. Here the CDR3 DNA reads TGTGCCAGCAGCCATTTTAGCTCGGATACGCAGTATTTT. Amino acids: CASSHFSSDTQYF.

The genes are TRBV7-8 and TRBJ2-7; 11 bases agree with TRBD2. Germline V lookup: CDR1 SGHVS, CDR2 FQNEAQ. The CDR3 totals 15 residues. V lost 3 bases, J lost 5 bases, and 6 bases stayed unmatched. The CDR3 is CASSLLAGGLDEQYF. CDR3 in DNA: TGTGCCAGCAGCTTGTTAGCGGGAGGGCTGGACGAGCAGTACTTC.

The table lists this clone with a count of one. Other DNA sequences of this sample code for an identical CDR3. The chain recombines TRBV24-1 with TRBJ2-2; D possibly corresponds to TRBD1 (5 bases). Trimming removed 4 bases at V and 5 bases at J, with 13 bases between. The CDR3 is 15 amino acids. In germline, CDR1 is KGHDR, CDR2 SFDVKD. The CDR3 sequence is CATSDWQGSTGELFF. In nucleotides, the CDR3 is TGTGCCACCAGTGACTGGCAGGGTAGTACCGGGGAGCTGTTTTTT.

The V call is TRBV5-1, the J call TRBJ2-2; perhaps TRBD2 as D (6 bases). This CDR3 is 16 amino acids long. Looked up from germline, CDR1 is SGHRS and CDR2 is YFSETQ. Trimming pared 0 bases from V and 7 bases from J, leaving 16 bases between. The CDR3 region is CASSLGLAFRGGELFF. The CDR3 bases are TGCGCCAGCAGCTTGGGGCTAGCGTTCCGGGGCGGGGAGCTGTTTTTT. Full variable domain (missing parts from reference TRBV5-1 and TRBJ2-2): KAGVTQTPRYLIKTRGQQVTLSCSPISGHRSVSWYQQTPGQGLQFLFEYFSETQRNKGNFPGRFSGRQFSNSRSEMNVSTLELGDSALYLCASSLGLAFRGGELFFGEGSRLTVL.

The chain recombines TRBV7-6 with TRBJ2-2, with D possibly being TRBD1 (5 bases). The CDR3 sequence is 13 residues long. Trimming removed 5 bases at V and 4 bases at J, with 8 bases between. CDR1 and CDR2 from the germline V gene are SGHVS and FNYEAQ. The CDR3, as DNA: TGTGCCAGCAGCGGGGCAGCCACCGGGGAGCTGTTTTTT. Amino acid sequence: CASSGAATGELFF.

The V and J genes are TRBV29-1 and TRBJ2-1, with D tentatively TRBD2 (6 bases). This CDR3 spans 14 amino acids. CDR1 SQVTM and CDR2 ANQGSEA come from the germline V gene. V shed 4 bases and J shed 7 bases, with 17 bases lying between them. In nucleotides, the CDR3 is TGCAGCGTTGGGATATTCGGGAGTAGGAATGAGCAGTTCTTC. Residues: CSVGIFGSRNEQFF.

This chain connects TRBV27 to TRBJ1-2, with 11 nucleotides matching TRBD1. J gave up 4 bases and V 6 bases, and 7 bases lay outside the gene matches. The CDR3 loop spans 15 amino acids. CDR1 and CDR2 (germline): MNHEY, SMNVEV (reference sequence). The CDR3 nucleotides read TGTGCCAGCAGAACTATGGGACAGGGGGGCTATGGCTACACCTTC. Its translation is CASRTMGQGGYGYTF.

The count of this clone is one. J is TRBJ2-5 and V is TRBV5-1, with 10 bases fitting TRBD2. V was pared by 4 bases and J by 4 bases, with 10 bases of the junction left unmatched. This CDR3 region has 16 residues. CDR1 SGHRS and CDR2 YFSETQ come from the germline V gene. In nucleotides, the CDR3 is TGCGCCAGCAGCCCCGGGGGTCTAGCGGGAGTAGAGACCCAGTACTTC. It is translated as CASSPGGLAGVETQYF. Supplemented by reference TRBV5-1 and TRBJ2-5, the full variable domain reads KAGVTQTPRYLIKTRGQQVTLSCSPISGHRSVSWYQQTPGQGLQFLFEYFSETQRNKGNFPGRFSGRQFSNSRSEMNVSTLELGDSALYLCASSPGGLAGVETQYFGPGTRLLVL.

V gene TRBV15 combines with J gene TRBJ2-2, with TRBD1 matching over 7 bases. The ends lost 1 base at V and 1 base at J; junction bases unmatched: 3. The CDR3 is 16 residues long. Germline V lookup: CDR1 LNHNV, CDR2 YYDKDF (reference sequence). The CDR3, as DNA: TGTGCCACCAGCAGAGTAGGGACAGTGAACACCGGGGAGCTGTTTTTT. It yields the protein CATSRVGTVNTGELFF.

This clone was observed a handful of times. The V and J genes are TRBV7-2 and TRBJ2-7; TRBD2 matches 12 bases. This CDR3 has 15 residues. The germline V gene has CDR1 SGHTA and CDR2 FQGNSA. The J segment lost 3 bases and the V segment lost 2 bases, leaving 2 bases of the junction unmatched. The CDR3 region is CASSLLAGGDYEQYF. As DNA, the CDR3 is TGTGCCAGCAGCTTACTAGCGGGAGGGGACTACGAGCAGTACTTC.

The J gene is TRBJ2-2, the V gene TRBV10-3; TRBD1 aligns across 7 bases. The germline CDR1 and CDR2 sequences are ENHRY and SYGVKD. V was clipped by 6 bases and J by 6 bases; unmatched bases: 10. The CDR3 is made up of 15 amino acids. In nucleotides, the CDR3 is TGTGCCATCAGCAGGGACAGCCCCTACTCCGGGGAGCTGTTTTTT. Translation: CAISRDSPYSGELFF.

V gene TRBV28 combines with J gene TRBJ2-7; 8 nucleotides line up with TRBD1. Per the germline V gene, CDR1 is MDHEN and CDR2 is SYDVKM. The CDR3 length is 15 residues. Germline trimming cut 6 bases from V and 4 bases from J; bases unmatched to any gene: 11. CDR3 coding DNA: TGTGCCAGCAGGTTACAGGGGGACAGAAGATACGAGCAGTACTTC. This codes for CASRLQGDRRYEQYF.

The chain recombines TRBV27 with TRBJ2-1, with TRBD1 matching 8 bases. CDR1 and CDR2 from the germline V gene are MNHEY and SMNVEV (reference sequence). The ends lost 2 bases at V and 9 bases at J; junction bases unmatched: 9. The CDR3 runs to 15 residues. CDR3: CASSLATGVSGEQFF. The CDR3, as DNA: TGTGCCAGCAGTTTAGCGACAGGGGTCTCGGGTGAGCAGTTCTTC.

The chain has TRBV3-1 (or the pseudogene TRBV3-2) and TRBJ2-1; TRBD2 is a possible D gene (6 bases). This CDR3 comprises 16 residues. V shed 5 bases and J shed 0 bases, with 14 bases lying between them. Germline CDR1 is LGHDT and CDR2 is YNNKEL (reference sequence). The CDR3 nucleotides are TGTGCCAGCAGCTCCCTCGGGACTTTCTCCTACAATGAGCAGTTCTTC. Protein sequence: CASSSLGTFSYNEQFF.

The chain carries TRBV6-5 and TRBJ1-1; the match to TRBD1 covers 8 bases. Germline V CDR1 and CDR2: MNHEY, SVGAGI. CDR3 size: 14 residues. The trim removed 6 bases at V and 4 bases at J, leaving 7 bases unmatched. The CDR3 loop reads CASRLRQGRTEAFF. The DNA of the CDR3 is TGTGCCAGCAGACTAAGACAGGGGCGCACTGAAGCTTTCTTT.

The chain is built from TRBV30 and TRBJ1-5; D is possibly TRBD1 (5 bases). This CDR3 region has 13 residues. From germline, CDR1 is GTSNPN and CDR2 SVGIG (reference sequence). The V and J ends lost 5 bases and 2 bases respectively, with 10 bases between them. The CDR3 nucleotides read TGTGCCTGGCGGGCAGGGCGCAATCAGCCCCAGCATTTT. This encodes CAWRAGRNQPQHF.

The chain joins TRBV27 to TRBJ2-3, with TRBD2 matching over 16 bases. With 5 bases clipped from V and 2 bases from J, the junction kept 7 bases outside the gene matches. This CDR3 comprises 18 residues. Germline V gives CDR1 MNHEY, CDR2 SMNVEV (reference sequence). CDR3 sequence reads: CASSIAGLAGGPTDTQYF. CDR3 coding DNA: TGTGCCAGCAGTATTGCGGGACTAGCGGGAGGGCCCACAGATACGCAGTATTTT.

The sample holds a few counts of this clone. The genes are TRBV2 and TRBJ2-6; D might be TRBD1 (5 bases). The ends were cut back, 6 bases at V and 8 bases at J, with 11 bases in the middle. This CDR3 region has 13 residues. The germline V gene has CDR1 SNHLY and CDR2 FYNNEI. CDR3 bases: TGTGCCAGCAGCTTCAGGGCGACCAACGTCCTGACTTTC. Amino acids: CASSFRATNVLTF.

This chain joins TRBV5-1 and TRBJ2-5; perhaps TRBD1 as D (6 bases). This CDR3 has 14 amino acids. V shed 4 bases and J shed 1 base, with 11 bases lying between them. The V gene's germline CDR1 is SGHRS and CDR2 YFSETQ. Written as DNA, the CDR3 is TGCGCCAGCAGCGGGGGCAGAGTCCAAGAGACCCAGTACTTC. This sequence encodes CASSGGRVQETQYF.

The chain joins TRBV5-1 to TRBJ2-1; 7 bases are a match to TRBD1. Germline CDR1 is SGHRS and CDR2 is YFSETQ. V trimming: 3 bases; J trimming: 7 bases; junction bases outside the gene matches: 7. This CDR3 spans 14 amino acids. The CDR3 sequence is CASSSPTRGNEQFF. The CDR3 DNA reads TGCGCCAGCAGCTCCCCGACCAGGGGGAATGAGCAGTTCTTC.

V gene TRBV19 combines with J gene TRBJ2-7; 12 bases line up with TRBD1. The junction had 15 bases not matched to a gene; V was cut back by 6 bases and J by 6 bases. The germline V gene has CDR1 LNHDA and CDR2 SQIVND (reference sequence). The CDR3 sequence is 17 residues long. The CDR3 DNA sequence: TGTGCCAGTAGCATAATACCAGGGGGGACAGGGGGCGCCGAGCAGTACTTC. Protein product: CASSIIPGGTGGAEQYF.

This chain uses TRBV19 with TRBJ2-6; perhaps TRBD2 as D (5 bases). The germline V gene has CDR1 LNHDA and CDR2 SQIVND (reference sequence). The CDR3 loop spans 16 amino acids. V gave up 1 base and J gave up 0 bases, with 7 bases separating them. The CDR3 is CASSIGRGSGANVLTF. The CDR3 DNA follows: TGTGCCAGTAGTATAGGACGGGGCTCTGGGGCCAACGTCCTGACTTTC. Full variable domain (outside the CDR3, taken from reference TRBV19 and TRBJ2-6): DGGITQSPKYLFRKEGQNVTLSCEQNLNHDAMYWYRQDPGQGLRLIYYSQIVNDFQKGDIAEGYSVSREKKESFPLTVTSAQKNPTAFYLCASSIGRGSGANVLTFGAGSRLTVL.

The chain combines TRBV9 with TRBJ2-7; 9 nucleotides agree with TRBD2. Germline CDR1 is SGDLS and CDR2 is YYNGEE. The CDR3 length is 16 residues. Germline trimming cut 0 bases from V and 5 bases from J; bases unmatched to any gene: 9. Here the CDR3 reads CASSVDHSGRSDEQYF. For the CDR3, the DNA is TGTGCCAGCAGCGTAGATCATAGCGGGAGATCCGACGAGCAGTACTTC.

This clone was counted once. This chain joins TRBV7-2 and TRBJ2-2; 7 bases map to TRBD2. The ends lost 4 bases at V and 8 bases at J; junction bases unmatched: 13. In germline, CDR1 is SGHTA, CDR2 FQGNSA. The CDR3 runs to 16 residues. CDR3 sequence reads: CASSSGRWRESGELFF. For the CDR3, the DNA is TGTGCCAGCAGCTCAGGAAGGTGGCGGGAGAGTGGGGAGCTGTTTTTT.

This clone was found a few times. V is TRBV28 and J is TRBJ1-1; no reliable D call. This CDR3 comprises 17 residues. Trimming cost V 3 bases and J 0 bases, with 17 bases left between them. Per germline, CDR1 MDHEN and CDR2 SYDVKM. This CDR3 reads CASSFRPRWQLNTEAFF. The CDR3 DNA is TGTGCCAGCAGTTTTCGCCCCCGTTGGCAGTTGAACACTGAAGCTTTCTTT.

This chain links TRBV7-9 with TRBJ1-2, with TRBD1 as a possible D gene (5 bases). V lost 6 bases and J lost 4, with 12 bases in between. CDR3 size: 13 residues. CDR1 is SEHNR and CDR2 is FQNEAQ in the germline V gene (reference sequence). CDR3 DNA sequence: TGTGCCAGCAGGAAGGGGCTGGCCTATGGCTACACCTTC. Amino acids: CASRKGLAYGYTF.